This TCR beta chain is from a study of technical replicates of blood from a few donors. The repertoire was sequenced with immunoSEQ multiplex PCR; TCRdb's copy has only in-frame clones and lacks some. The table has approximately 70,000 clones, around nine tenths seen once; the top ten hold roughly 0.4%. The CDR3 spans 14 residues. CDR1 is LNHNV, CDR2 YYDKDF, per germline (reference sequence). V gave up 1 base and J gave up 1 base, with 7 bases separating them. The receptor comes from a human donor in good health. The sample comprised T cells isolated from PBMCs. The rearrangement links TRBV15 to TRBJ2-5; no reliable D call. DNA of the CDR3: TGTGCCACCAGCAGAGGACAAATCCAAGAGACCCAGTACTTC. It codes for CATSRGQIQETQYF.